This entry lists 20 T cell receptor beta chains sequenced from one sample in a study of technical replicates of blood from several donors. Sequenced by immunoSEQ multiplex PCR; TCRdb stores in-frame clones only, minus some. The table records over 75,000 clones, around 95% of them present only once. The specimen sequenced was T cells isolated from PBMCs. The receptors derive from a human donor in good health.

This clone was observed a single time. The J gene is TRBJ1-1, the V gene TRBV7-3; possible D gene TRBD1, 6 bases. The length of the CDR3 is 13 residues. CDR1 is SGHTA and CDR2 is FQGTGA in the germline V gene. Trimming cost V 4 bases and J 3 bases, with 9 bases left between them. The CDR3 spells CASSSQGDTEAFF. The CDR3 region has the DNA TGTGCCAGCAGCTCACAGGGAGACACTGAAGCTTTCTTT.

The rearrangement uses TRBV6-5 and TRBJ2-1; TRBD1 might be the D (5 bases). The CDR3 is 14 residues long. Germline CDR1 MNHEY, CDR2 SVGAGI. V lost 8 bases and J 3 bases, leaving 14 bases between the germline ends. The CDR3 DNA reads as TGTGCCAGCGCCGCAAGCAGGGTCTACAATGAGCAGTTCTTC. As protein: CASAASRVYNEQFF.

The V and J genes are TRBV28 and TRBJ2-7, with TRBD2 as a possible D gene (5 bases). Germline V gives CDR1 MDHEN, CDR2 SYDVKM. Trimming pared 1 base from V and 1 base from J, leaving 11 bases between. CDR3 length: 15 amino acids. For the CDR3, the DNA is TGTGCCAGCAGTTTATCCGTAGGACTGTCCTACGAGCAGTACTTC. It specifies CASSLSVGLSYEQYF.

In nucleotides, the CDR3 is TGTGCCAGTAGTATGGTTTACGGACAGGGGAATTCACCCCTCCACTTT. This gives the protein CASSMVYGQGNSPLHF. The chain has TRBV19 and TRBJ1-6; TRBD1 matches at 9 bases. This CDR3 is built from 16 residues. Germline loops: CDR1 LNHDA, CDR2 SQIVND (reference sequence). V gave up 3 bases and J gave up 7 bases; unmatched junction bases: 7. Full variable domain (outside the CDR3, taken from reference TRBV19 and TRBJ1-6): DGGITQSPKYLFRKEGQNVTLSCEQNLNHDAMYWYRQDPGQGLRLIYYSQIVNDFQKGDIAEGYSVSREKKESFPLTVTSAQKNPTAFYLCASSMVYGQGNSPLHFGNGTRLTVT.

The chain carries TRBV9 and TRBJ1-2; 7 bases are shared with TRBD1. The germline CDR1 and CDR2 sequences are SGDLS and YYNGEE. The CDR3 has 17 amino acids. V dropped 3 bases and J dropped 8; count of bases not matched to a gene: 19. This CDR3 is CASSGRQGGGTGSGYTF. The CDR3 nucleotides are TGTGCCAGCAGCGGACGACAGGGTGGTGGCACCGGCAGCGGCTACACCTTC.

The gene calls are TRBV2 and TRBJ1-2; the D is unclear. The ends were cut back, 4 bases at V and 4 bases at J, with 13 bases in the middle. The CDR3 is 14 amino acids. CDR1 and CDR2 (germline): SNHLY, FYNNEI. The CDR3 region is CASSANGDPYGYTF. CDR3 coding DNA: TGTGCCAGCAGTGCCAACGGGGATCCCTATGGCTACACCTTC. Looking up the rest from reference TRBV2 and TRBJ1-2 gives the full variable domain: EPEVTQTPSHQVTQMGQEVILRCVPISNHLYFYWYRQILGQKVEFLVSFYNNEISEKSEIFDDQFSVERPDGSNFTLKIRSTKLEDSAMYFCASSANGDPYGYTFGSGTRLTVV.

The chain uses TRBV30 and TRBJ1-3; D is ambiguous. Germline CDR1 and CDR2: GTSNPN and SVGIG (reference sequence). V was clipped by 0 bases and J by 1 base, with 7 bases between them. The CDR3 runs 14 residues. This chain's CDR3 is CAWSVLLSGNTIYF. The CDR3 DNA is TGTGCCTGGAGTGTACTGCTTTCTGGAAACACCATATATTTT.

The CDR3 is CASSVPNRGDADTQYF. CDR3 bases: TGTGCCAGCAGTGTCCCGAACAGGGGGGACGCAGATACGCAGTATTTT. The chain combines TRBV27 with TRBJ2-3; 8 bases line up with TRBD1. The CDR3 has 16 residues. The germline V gene has CDR1 MNHEY and CDR2 SMNVEV (reference sequence). With V trimmed by 5 bases and J by 4 bases, 11 bases remained unmatched.

The chain carries TRBV11-3 and TRBJ1-3; D is uncertain. Germline loops: CDR1 SGHNT, CDR2 YENEEA. V was trimmed by 3 bases and J by 0 bases, leaving 6 bases between them. The CDR3 is 14 residues long. The CDR3 spells CASSFSGSGNTIYF. The CDR3 coding sequence is TGTGCCAGCAGCTTTTCGGGCTCTGGAAACACCATATATTTT.

This sequence joins TRBV13 and TRBJ2-2; 8 nucleotides match TRBD2. V dropped 5 bases and J dropped 1; count of bases not matched to a gene: 6. Per germline, CDR1 PRHDT and CDR2 FYEKMQ (reference sequence). CDR3 length: 16 amino acids. CDR3 DNA sequence: TGTGCCAGCAGCGGACGACTAGCGCAGAACACCGGGGAGCTGTTTTTT. Amino acids: CASSGRLAQNTGELFF.

V is TRBV5-6 and J is TRBJ1-2; D is uncertain. The V gene lost 2 bases and the J gene lost 8 bases, with 13 bases spanning the gap. This CDR3 is 13 amino acids long. Germline CDR1 is SGHDT and CDR2 is YYEEEE. The CDR3 DNA reads TGTGCCAGCAGCTTACCGGGATCTAGGGGCTACACCTTC. Its translation is CASSLPGSRGYTF.

This clone was seen a single time. DNA for the CDR3: TGTGCCAGCAGCTTCCCTTCGTACAGGGACACTGAAGCTTTCTTT. It translates to CASSFPSYRDTEAFF. The chain recombines TRBV7-9 with TRBJ1-1; maybe TRBD1 (6 bases). Germline CDR1 reads SEHNR; CDR2 reads FQNEAQ (reference sequence). This CDR3 comprises 15 residues. Trimming shortened V by 3 bases and J by 3 bases, and 14 bases separated the two germline ends.

The chain's CDR3 is CASSPSGAEQFF. The CDR3 nucleotides are TGTGCCAGCTCACCTTCCGGAGCTGAGCAGTTCTTC. The chain joins TRBV18 to TRBJ2-1; D unresolved. Trimming took off 3 bases at V and 9 bases at J, with 9 bases between the two ends. Per germline, CDR1 KGHSH and CDR2 LQKENI. The CDR3 has 12 residues.

The CDR3 DNA sequence: TGTGCCAGCAGTAAATCACCAGGGGGCGCGGGGTCAGATTCACCCCTCCACTTT. Translated: CASSKSPGGAGSDSPLHF. The V call is TRBV25-1, the J call TRBJ1-6; 8 bases match TRBD1. The V gene end was trimmed by 5 bases and the J gene end by 8 bases; junction bases not matched to a gene: 17. The V gene's germline CDR1 is MGHDK and CDR2 SYGVNS. The CDR3 contains 18 residues.

J is TRBJ2-5 and V is TRBV9; 12 nucleotides agree with TRBD2. Germline V gene data show CDR1 as SGDLS and CDR2 as YYNGEE. The CDR3 sequence is 16 residues long. With 4 bases clipped from V and 5 bases from J, the junction kept 9 bases outside the gene matches. CDR3: CASSPPSGGAVETQYF. DNA of the CDR3: TGTGCCAGCAGCCCTCCTAGCGGGGGGGCTGTGGAGACCCAGTACTTC.

On this clone: An end of the junction differs from the germline gene, which may be a read error. V usage is TRBV30 and J usage is TRBJ1-2; 7 bases align to TRBD1. Germline assignment: CDR1 GTSNPN and CDR2 SVGIG (reference sequence). The CDR3 totals 12 residues. CDR3 nucleotide sequence: TGTGCCTCCTCGACAGGGAGCTATGCCTACACCTTC. Its protein is CASSTGSYAYTF.

The chain joins TRBV19 to TRBJ1-1; 10 bases match TRBD1. Germline trimming cut 5 bases from V and 4 bases from J; bases unmatched to any gene: 4. CDR3 length: 14 residues. Germline V lookup: CDR1 LNHDA, CDR2 SQIVND (reference sequence). The CDR3 protein is CASSGRQGATEAFF. The CDR3 DNA is TGTGCCAGTAGTGGAAGACAGGGGGCCACTGAAGCTTTCTTT.

The V gene is TRBV7-9, the J gene TRBJ2-5; a possible D gene is TRBD1 (6 bases). The V end lost 5 bases, the J end lost 4 bases, and 8 bases lay between the germline ends. This CDR3 has 12 residues. Germline V gene sequence: CDR1 SEHNR, CDR2 FQNEAQ (reference sequence). The CDR3 spells CASSPGAETQYF. CDR3 DNA: TGTGCCAGCAGCCCAGGGGCAGAGACCCAGTACTTC. The full variable domain, completed using reference TRBV7-9 and TRBJ2-5, is DTGVSQNPRHKITKRGQNVTFRCDPISEHNRLYWYRQTLGQGPEFLTYFQNEAQLEKSRLLSDRFSAERPKGSFSTLEIQRTEQGDSAMYLCASSPGAETQYFGPGTRLLVL.

The V and J genes are TRBV2 and TRBJ2-1; the D gene is possibly TRBD1 (6 bases). The CDR3 runs 15 residues. V gave up 4 bases and J gave up 3 bases, with 13 bases separating them. Germline V lookup: CDR1 SNHLY, CDR2 FYNNEI. This CDR3 reads CASSGGTTSYNEQFF. CDR3 nucleotides: TGTGCCAGCAGTGGGGGGACAACTAGCTACAATGAGCAGTTCTTC.

The chain uses TRBV6-6 and TRBJ1-5; weak D call: TRBD1 (6 bases). The CDR3 length is 15 residues. Trimming removed 5 bases at V and 1 base at J, with 12 bases between. Germline V lookup: CDR1 MNHNY, CDR2 SVGAGI (reference sequence). The CDR3 reads CASSINRESNQPQHF. Written as DNA, the CDR3 is TGTGCCAGCAGTATAAACAGGGAGAGCAATCAGCCCCAGCATTTT.